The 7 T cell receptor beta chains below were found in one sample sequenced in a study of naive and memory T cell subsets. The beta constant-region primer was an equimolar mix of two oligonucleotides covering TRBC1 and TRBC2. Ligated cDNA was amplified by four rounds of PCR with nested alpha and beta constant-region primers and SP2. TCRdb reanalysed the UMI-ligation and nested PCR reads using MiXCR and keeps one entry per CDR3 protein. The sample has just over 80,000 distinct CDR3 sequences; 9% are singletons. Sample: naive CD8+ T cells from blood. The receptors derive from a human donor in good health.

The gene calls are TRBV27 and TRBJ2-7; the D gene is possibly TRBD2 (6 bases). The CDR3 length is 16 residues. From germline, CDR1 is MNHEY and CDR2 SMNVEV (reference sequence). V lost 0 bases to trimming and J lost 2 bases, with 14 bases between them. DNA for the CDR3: TGTGCCAGCAGTTTATCGTGGGGGGAGGTCGCCTACGAGCAGTACTTC. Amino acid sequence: CASSLSWGEVAYEQYF.

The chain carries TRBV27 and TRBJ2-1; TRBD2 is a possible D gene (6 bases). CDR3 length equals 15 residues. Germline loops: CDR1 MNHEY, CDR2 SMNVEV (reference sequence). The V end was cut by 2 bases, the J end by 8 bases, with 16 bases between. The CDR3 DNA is TGTGCCAGCAGTTTAAGTCTAGCGATCTCCCATGAGCAGTTCTTC. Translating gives CASSLSLAISHEQFF.

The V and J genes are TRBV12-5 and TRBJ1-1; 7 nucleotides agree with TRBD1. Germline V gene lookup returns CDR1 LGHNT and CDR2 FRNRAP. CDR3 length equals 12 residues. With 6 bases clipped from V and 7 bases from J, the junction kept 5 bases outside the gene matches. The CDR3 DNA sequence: TGTGCTAGTGGCCCGGGACAGCTTGAAGCTTTCTTT. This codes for CASGPGQLEAFF.

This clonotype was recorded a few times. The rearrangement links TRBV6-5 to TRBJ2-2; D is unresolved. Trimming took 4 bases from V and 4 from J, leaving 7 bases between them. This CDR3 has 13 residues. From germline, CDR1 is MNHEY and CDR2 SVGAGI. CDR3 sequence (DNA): TGTGCCAGCAGTTCCGACGGCACCGGGGAGCTGTTTTTT. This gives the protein CASSSDGTGELFF.

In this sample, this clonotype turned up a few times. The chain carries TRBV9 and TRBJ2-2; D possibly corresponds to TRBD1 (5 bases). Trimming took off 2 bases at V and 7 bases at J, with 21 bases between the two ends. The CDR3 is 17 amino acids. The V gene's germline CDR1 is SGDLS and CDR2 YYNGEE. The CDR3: CASSVSVRSDRGGELFF. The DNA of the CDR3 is TGTGCCAGCAGCGTCAGTGTTAGATCTGATAGGGGCGGGGAGCTGTTTTTT.

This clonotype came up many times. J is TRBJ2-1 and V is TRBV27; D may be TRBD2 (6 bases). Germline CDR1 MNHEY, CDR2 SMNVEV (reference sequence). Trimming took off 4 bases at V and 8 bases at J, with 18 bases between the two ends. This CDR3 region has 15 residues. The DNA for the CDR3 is TGTGCCAGCAGTTCCACCGGGAGTGGGTTCGATGAGCAGTTCTTC. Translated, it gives CASSSTGSGFDEQFF.

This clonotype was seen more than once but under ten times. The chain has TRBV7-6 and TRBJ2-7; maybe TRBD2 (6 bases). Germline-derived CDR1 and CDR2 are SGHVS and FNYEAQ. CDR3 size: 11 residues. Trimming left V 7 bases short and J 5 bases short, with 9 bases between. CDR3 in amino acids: CASTRGHEQYF. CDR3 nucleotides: TGTGCCAGCACGCGGGGCCACGAGCAGTACTTC.